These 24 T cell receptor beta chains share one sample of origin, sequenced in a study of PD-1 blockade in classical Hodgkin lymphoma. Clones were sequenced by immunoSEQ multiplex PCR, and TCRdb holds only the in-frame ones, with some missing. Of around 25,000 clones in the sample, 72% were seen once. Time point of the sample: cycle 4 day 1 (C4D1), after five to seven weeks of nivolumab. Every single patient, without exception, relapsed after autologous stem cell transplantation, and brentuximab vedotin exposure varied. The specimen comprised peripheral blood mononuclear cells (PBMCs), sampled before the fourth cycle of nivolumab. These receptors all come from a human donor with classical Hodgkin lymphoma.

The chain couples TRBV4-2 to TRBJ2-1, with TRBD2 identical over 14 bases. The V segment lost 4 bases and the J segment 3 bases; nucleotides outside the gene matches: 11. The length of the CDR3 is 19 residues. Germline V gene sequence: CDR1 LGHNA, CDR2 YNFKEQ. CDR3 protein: CASSPYLAGLAGDYNEQFF. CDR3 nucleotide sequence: TGTGCCAGCAGCCCCTACCTGGCGGGACTAGCGGGGGACTACAATGAGCAGTTCTTC.

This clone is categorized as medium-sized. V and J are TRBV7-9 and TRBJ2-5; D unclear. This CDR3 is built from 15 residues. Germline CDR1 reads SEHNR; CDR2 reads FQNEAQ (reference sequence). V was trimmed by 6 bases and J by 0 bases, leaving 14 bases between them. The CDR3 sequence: CASSSTTRYQETQYF. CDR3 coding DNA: TGTGCCAGCAGTTCGACGACACGTTACCAAGAGACCCAGTACTTC.

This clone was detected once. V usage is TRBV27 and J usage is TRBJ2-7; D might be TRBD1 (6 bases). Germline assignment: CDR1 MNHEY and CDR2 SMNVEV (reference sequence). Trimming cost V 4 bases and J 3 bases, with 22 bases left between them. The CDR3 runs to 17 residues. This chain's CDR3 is CASSSFDPGKGGYEQYF. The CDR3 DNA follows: TGTGCCAGCAGTTCCTTTGACCCGGGCAAAGGGGGCTACGAGCAGTACTTC.

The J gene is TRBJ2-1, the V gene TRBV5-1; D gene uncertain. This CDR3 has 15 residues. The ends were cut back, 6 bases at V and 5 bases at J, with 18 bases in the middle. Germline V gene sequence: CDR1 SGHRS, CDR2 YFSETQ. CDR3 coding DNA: TGCGCCAGCACTGGGGTTGGCCTCGGTAACAATGAGCAGTTCTTC. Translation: CASTGVGLGNNEQFF.

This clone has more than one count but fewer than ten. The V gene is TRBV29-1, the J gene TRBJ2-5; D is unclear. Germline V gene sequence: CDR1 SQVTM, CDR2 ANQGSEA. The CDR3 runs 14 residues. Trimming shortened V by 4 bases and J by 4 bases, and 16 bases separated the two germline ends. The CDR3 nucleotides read TGCAGCGTTGCCCCTGGGCAGGTCCGAGAGACCCAGTACTTC. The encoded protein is CSVAPGQVRETQYF.

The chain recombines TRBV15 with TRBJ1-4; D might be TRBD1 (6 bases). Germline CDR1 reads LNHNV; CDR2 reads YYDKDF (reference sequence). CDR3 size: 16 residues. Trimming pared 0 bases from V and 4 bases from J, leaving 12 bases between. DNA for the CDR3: TGTGCCACCAGCAGAGACGGGGGCGTTGGTAATGAAAAACTGTTTTTT. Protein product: CATSRDGGVGNEKLFF.

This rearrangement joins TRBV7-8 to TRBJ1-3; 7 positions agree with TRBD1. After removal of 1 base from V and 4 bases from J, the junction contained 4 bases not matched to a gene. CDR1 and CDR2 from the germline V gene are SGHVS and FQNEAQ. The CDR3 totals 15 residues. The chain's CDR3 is CASSLVPGQGNTIYF. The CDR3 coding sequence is TGTGCCAGCAGCTTAGTCCCGGGACAGGGAAACACCATATATTTT.

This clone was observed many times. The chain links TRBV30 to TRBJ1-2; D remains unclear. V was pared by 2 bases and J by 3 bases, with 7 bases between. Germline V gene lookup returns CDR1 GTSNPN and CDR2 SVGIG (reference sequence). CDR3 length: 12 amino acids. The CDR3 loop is CAWSLQHYGYTF. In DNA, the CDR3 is TGTGCCTGGAGTTTACAGCACTATGGCTACACCTTC.

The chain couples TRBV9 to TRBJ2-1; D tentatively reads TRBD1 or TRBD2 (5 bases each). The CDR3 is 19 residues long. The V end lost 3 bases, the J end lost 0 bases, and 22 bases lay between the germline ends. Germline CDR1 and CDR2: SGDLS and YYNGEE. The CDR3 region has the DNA TGTGCCAGCAGCGCCCGGGGCCCGGGCGACCAAAGCTCCTACAATGAGCAGTTCTTC. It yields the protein CASSARGPGDQSSYNEQFF.

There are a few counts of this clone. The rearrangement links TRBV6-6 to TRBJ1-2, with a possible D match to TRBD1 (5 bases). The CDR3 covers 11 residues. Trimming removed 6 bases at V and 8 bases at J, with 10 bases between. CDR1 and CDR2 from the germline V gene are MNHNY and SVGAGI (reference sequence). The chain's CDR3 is CASSVPGGYTF. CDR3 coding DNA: TGTGCCAGCAGCGTCCCAGGGGGCTACACCTTC.

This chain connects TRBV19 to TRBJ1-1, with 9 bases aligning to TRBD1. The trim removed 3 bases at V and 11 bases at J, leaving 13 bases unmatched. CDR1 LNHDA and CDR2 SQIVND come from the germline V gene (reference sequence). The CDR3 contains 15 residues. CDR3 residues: CASSIPRTGEADAFF. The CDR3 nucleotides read TGTGCCAGTAGTATCCCAAGGACAGGGGAAGCCGACGCTTTCTTT.

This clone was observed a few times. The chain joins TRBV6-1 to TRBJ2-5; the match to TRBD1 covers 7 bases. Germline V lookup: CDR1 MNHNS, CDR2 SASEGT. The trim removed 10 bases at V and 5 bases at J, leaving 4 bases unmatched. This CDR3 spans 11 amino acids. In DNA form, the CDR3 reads TGTGCCACCAGAGGGGGCGAGACCCAGTACTTC. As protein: CATRGGETQYF.

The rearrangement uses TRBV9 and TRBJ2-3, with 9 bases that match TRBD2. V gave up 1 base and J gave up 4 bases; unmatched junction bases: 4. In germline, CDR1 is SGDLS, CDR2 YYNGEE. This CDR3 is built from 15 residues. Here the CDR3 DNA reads TGTGCCAGCAGCGTATCGACTAGCGGAGCAGATACGCAGTATTTT. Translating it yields CASSVSTSGADTQYF.

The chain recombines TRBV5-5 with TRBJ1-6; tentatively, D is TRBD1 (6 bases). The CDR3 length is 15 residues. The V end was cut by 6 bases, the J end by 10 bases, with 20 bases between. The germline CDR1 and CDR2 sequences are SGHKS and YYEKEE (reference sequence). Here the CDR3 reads CASTPVRDNRSPLHF. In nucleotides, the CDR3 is TGTGCCAGCACCCCTGTCCGGGACAATCGGTCACCCCTCCACTTT.

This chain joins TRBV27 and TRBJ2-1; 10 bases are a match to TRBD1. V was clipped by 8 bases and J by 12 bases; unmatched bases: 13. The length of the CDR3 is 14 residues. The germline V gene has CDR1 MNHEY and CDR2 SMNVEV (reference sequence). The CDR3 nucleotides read TGTGCCAGCTGCTCTACGACAGGGGGCGTAAGGCAGTTCTTC. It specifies CASCSTTGGVRQFF.

CDR3 nucleotides: TGTGCCAGCAGTGGGAGCGGGTTTTCTTCCTCCTACAATGAGCAGTTCTTC. It codes for CASSGSGFSSSYNEQFF. V usage is TRBV28 and J usage is TRBJ2-1; the D gene is possibly TRBD2 (6 bases). The CDR3 covers 17 residues. The ends were cut back, 5 bases at V and 0 bases at J, with 17 bases in the middle. CDR1 and CDR2 from the germline V gene are MDHEN and SYDVKM. Combining the CDR3 with reference TRBV28 and TRBJ2-1 gives the whole variable domain DVKVTQSSRYLVKRTGEKVFLECVQDMDHENMFWYRQDPGLGLRLIYFSYDVKMKEKGDIPEGYSVSREKKERFSLILESASTNQTSMYLCASSGSGFSSSYNEQFFGPGTRLTVL.

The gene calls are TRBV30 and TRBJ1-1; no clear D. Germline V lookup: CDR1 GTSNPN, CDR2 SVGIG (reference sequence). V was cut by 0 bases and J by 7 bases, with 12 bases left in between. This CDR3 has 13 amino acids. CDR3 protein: CAWSVGQALEAFF. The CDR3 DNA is TGTGCCTGGAGTGTAGGCCAGGCGCTTGAAGCTTTCTTT.

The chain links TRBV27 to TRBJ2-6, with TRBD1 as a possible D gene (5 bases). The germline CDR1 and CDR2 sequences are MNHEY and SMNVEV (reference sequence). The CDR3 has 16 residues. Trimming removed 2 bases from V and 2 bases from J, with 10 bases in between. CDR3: CASSLQGQTGANVLTF. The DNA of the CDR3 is TGTGCCAGCAGTTTACAGGGTCAGACTGGGGCCAACGTCCTGACTTTC.

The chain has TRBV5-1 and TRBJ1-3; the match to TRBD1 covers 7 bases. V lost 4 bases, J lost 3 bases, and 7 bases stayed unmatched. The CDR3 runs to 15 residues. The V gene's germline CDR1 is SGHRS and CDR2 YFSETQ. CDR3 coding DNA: TGCGCCAGCAGCGCCGGGACAGCGATTGGAAACACCATATATTTT. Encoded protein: CASSAGTAIGNTIYF.

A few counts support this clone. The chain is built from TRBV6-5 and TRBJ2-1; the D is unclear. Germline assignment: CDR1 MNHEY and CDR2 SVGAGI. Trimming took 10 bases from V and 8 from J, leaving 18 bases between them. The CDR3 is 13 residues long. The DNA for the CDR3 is TGTGCCACCCATATACCCGAGGCCGATGAGCAGTTCTTC. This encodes CATHIPEADEQFF.

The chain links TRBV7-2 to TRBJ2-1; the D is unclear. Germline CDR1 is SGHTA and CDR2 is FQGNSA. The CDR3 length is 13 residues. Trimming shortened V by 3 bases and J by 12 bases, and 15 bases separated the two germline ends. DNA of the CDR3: TGTGCCAGCAGCTTCCAGCTAGGCTCCTGGCAGTTCTTC. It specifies CASSFQLGSWQFF.

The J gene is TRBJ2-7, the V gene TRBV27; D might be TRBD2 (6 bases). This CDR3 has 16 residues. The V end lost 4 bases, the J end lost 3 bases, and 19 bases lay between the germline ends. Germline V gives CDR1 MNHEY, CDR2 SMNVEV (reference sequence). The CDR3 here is CASSSLGGRQYYEQYF. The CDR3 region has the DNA TGTGCCAGCAGTTCCCTGGGGGGAAGGCAATACTACGAGCAGTACTTC.

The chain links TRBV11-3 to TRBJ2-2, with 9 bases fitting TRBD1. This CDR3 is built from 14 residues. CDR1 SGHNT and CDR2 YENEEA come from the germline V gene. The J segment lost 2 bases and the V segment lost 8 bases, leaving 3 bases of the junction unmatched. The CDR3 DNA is TGTGCCAGCCAGGGACAGGGCAACACCGGGGAGCTGTTTTTT. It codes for CASQGQGNTGELFF. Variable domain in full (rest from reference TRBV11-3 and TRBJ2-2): EAGVVQSPRYKIIEKKQPVAFWCNPISGHNTLYWYLQNLGQGPELLIRYENEEAVDDSQLPKDRFSAERLKGVDSTLKIQPAELGDSAVYLCASQGQGNTGELFFGEGSRLTVL.

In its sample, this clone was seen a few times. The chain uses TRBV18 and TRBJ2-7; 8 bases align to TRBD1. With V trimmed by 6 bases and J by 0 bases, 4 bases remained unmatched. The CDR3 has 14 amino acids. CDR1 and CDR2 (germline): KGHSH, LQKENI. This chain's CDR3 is CASSPGTGSYEQYV. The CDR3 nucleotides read TGTGCCAGCTCCCCCGGGACAGGCTCCTACGAGCAGTACGTC.